The 6 T cell receptor beta chains reported below all come from one sample, sequenced in a study of T cell responses to AZD1222 COVID-19 vaccine (dated by TCRdb to the early 2020s). Receptor amplification or capture employed the immunoSEQ multiplex PCR assay. TCRdb stores this immuneACCESS table with in-frame sequences only. Part of the clones is absent; in the studies checked, under half of the shortfall reflects unresolved V genes, and no reason is known for the rest. This sample comprises about 99,000 clones, about 85% of them detected only once. Together, the top ten hold around 2.7% of the sample. The time point label, as the study defines it: baseline before first vaccination. Source: peripheral blood, taken on day 0 of AZD1222 vaccination. Receptor source: an adult in good health.

V gene TRBV27 combines with J gene TRBJ2-7, with 9 nucleotides matching TRBD1. V was clipped by 6 bases and J by 0 bases; unmatched bases: 18. This CDR3 has 19 amino acids. Germline V gene data show CDR1 as MNHEY and CDR2 as SMNVEV (reference sequence). The CDR3 DNA sequence: TGTGCCAGCAGCCTCCCCCCGGACAGGGGACAGTCCTTCTCCTACGAGCAGTACGTC. The encoded protein is CASSLPPDRGQSFSYEQYV.

The V call is TRBV6-4, the J call TRBJ2-3; TRBD2 matches 7 bases. Per germline, CDR1 MRHNA and CDR2 SNTAGT. The ends lost 3 bases at V and 4 bases at J; junction bases unmatched: 4. This CDR3 has 14 amino acids. This chain's CDR3 is CASSDGGRADTQYF. The CDR3 DNA follows: TGTGCCAGCAGTGATGGCGGGAGAGCAGATACGCAGTATTTT.

V gene TRBV5-4 combines with J gene TRBJ2-7; weak D call: TRBD1 (5 bases). CDR1 is SGHNT, CDR2 YYREEE, per germline (reference sequence). The V and J ends lost 7 bases and 2 bases respectively, with 10 bases between them. The CDR3 runs to 12 residues. Here the CDR3 DNA reads TGTGCCAGCTCCCAGGGTACCTACGAGCAGTACGTC. Residues: CASSQGTYEQYV.

Only a few counts were recorded for this clone. V is TRBV18 and J is TRBJ2-7, with TRBD2 matching over 7 bases. Germline CDR1 and CDR2: KGHSH and LQKENI. This CDR3 region has 13 residues. V lost 3 bases to trimming and J lost 6 bases; unmatched junction nucleotides: 5. The DNA of the CDR3 is TGTGCCAGCTCACCTCTGCGGACTAGCGAGCAGTACGTC. Translation: CASSPLRTSEQYV.

The rearrangement uses TRBV19 and TRBJ1-1; perhaps TRBD1 as D (5 bases). The germline CDR1 and CDR2 sequences are LNHDA and SQIVND (reference sequence). V gave up 3 bases and J gave up 3 bases, with 14 bases separating them. This CDR3 contains 15 residues. The CDR3 DNA sequence: TGTGCCAGTAGTATCCCAGGGAACGCAGACACTGAAGCTTTCTTT. Translated, it gives CASSIPGNADTEAFF.

The chain joins TRBV25-1 to TRBJ1-3; 7 bases fit TRBD1. V was clipped by 5 bases and J by 2 bases; unmatched bases: 6. The CDR3 covers 15 residues. Per germline, CDR1 MGHDK and CDR2 SYGVNS. The CDR3 bases are TGTGCCAGCAGTTTAGGGGGCCCGACTGGAAACACCATATATTTT. Translated, it gives CASSLGGPTGNTIYF.